This T cell receptor beta chain was sequenced in a study of cytomegalovirus exposure and HLA in healthy donors. General study results and limits: TCR beta V- and J-gene trimming was later associated with a missense DCLRE1C variant.

Primers included in the PCR were 60 Vbeta and 13 Jbeta primers. The assay was immunoSEQ multiplex PCR, and TCRdb's table has in-frame clones only and misses some. The table includes roughly 110,000 clones, roughly 68% detected once. With regard to this clone: Its target is unknown.

The clonotype was recovered from a woman aged 25 to 39 in good health and CMV-seronegative. Sequenced material: PBMCs.

CDR3 protein: CASSPLGASYNEQFF. The CDR3 nucleotides are TGTGCCAGCAGTCCCTTAGGGGCATCCTACAATGAGCAGTTCTTC. The chain has TRBV28 and TRBJ2-1; TRBD1 might be the D (5 bases). The CDR3 loop spans 15 amino acids. V was trimmed by 5 bases and J by 1 base, leaving 12 bases between them. CDR1 is MDHEN, CDR2 SYDVKM, per germline.